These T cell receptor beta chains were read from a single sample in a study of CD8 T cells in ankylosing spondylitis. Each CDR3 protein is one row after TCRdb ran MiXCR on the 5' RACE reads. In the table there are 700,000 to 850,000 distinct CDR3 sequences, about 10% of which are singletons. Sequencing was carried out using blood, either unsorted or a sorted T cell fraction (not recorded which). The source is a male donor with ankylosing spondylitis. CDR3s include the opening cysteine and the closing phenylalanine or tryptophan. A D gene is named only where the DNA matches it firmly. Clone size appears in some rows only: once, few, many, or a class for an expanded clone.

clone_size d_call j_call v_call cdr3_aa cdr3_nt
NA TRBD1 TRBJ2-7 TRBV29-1 CSVVGTETYEQYF TGCAGCGTTGTAGGGACAGAAACCTACGAGCAGTACTTC
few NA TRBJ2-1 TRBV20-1 CSASRSVRSYNEQFF TGCAGTGCTAGCCGAAGCGTCAGATCCTACAATGAGCAGTTCTTC
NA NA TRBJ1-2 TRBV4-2 CASSQPSADGYGYTF TGTGCCAGCAGCCAACCGTCCGCCGACGGCTATGGCTACACCTTC
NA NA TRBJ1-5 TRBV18 CASSPDPLRYSNQPQHF TGTGCCAGCTCACCAGACCCCCTACGCTATAGCAATCAGCCCCAGCATTTT
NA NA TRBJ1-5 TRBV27 CASSVQLNQPQHF TGTGCCAGCAGCGTTCAGCTCAATCAGCCCCAGCATTTT
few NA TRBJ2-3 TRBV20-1 CRAGGPDTQYF TGCAGAGCCGGGGGGCCGGATACGCAGTATTTT
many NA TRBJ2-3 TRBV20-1 CSCEPPRTDTQYF TGCAGTTGCGAGCCCCCTCGCACAGATACGCAGTATTTT
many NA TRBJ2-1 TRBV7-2 CASSLEVRNEQFF TGTGCCAGCAGCTTAGAGGTGAGGAATGAGCAGTTCTTC
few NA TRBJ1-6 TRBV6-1 CASNKGRHKDNSPLHF TGTGCCAGCAATAAAGGGAGGCATAAGGACAATTCACCCCTCCACTTT
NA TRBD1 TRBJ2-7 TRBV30 CAWSVRDRSSYEQYF TGTGCCTGGAGTGTACGGGACAGGTCCTCCTACGAGCAGTACTTC
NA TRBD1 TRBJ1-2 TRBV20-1 CSARPGTGVAYGYTF TGCAGTGCTAGACCAGGGACAGGGGTGGCCTATGGCTACACCTTC
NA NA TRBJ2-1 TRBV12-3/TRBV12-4 CASRLSSGNNEQFF TGTGCCAGCAGGTTGAGTAGCGGTAACAATGAGCAGTTCTTC
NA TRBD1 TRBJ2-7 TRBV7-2 CASSFGPGQYYSYEQYF TGTGCCAGCAGCTTTGGCCCGGGACAGTATTACTCCTACGAGCAGTACTTC
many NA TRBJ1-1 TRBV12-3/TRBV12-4 CASTPLAGRGAEAFF TGTGCCAGCACCCCTTTAGCCGGGCGAGGAGCTGAAGCTTTCTTT
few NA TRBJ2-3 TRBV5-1 CASSFTSSTDTQYF TGCGCCAGCAGCTTCACCTCTAGCACAGATACGCAGTATTTT
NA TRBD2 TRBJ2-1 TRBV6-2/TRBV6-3 CASSYRGLAYANEQFF TGTGCCAGCAGTTACCGAGGACTAGCCTACGCCAATGAGCAGTTCTTC
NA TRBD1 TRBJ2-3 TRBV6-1 CASSDRGRADTQYF TGTGCCAGCTCGGACAGGGGGCGCGCAGATACGCAGTATTTT
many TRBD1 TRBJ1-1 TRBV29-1 CSVQTGGDTEAFF TGCAGCGTACAAACAGGGGGGGACACTGAAGCTTTCTTT
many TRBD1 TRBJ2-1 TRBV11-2 CASSRGTGGFNEQFF TGTGCCAGCAGCCGGGGGACAGGGGGGTTCAATGAGCAGTTCTTC
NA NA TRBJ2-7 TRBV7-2 CASSLGWEGGEQYF TGTGCCAGCAGCTTAGGGTGGGAGGGGGGCGAGCAGTACTTC
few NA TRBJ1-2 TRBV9 CASSPSLAGAHSNYGYTF TGTGCCAGCAGCCCCAGTCTGGCAGGGGCCCACTCTAACTATGGCTACACCTTC
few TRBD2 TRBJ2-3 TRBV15 CATSRDLAGLTDTQYF TGTGCCACCAGCAGAGATCTAGCGGGCCTCACAGATACGCAGTATTTT
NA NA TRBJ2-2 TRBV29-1 CSVVGDTGELFF TGCAGCGTTGTTGGCGACACCGGGGAGCTGTTTTTT
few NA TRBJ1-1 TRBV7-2 CASSGARRTEAFF TGTGCCAGCAGCGGCGCACGGAGGACTGAAGCTTTCTTT
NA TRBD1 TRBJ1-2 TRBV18 CASSSGTGGINYGYTF TGTGCCAGCTCATCGGGGACAGGGGGAATTAACTATGGCTACACCTTC
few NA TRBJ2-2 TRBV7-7 CASTPGSGAAGELFF TGTGCTAGCACCCCCGGGTCCGGGGCCGCCGGGGAGCTGTTTTTT
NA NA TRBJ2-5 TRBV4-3 CASSRNPPNRAGETQYF TGCGCCAGCAGCCGGAACCCTCCAAACAGGGCAGGCGAGACCCAGTACTTC
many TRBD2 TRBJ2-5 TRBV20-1 CSVWDYQETQYF TGCAGTGTCTGGGACTATCAAGAGACCCAGTACTTC
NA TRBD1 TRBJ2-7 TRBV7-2 CASSFTGTESYEQYF TGTGCCAGCAGCTTTACCGGGACAGAGAGCTACGAGCAGTACTTC
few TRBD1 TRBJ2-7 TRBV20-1 CSAWGEGASYEQYF TGCAGTGCTTGGGGCGAGGGGGCCTCCTACGAGCAGTACTTC
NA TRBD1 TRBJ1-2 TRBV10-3 CAISRQGGRGYTF TGTGCCATCAGCAGACAGGGTGGACGCGGCTACACCTTC
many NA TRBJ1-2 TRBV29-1 CSVHGGAGGYTF TGCAGCGTCCACGGGGGCGCGGGGGGCTACACCTTC
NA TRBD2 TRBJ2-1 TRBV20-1 CSARDPGTSGRNEQFF TGCAGTGCTAGGGACCCCGGGACTAGCGGGAGGAATGAGCAGTTCTTC
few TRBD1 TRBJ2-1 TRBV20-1 CSAGQGRTDNEQFF TGCAGTGCTGGACAGGGGAGGACGGACAATGAGCAGTTCTTC
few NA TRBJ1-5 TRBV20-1 CSARDLWASNQPQHF TGCAGTGCTAGAGATCTCTGGGCTAGCAATCAGCCCCAGCATTTT
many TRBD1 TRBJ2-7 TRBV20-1 CSAKTGVHYEQYF TGCAGTGCTAAGACAGGGGTCCACTACGAGCAGTACTTC
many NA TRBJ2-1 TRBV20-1 CSASSLQGIGGEQFF TGCAGTGCAAGTTCCCTACAGGGTATAGGAGGTGAGCAGTTCTTC
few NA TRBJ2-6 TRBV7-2 CASSLFEQGSGANVLTF TGTGCCAGCAGCTTGTTCGAACAGGGATCCGGGGCCAACGTCCTGACTTTC
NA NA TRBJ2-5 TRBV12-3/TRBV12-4 CASSSGVGAETQYF TGTGCCAGCAGTTCAGGGGTTGGGGCAGAGACCCAGTACTTC
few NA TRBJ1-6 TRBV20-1 CSAGTSFSSPLHF TGCAGTGCTGGGACTTCCTTTAGTTCACCCCTCCACTTT
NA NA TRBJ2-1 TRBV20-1 CSARRGGVYNEQFF TGCAGTGCTAGAAGAGGGGGGGTCTACAATGAGCAGTTCTTC
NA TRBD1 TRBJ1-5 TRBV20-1 CSASRQGGYQPQHF TGCAGTGCCAGCCGACAGGGAGGTTATCAGCCCCAGCATTTT
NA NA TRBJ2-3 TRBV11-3 CASSARGGISTDTQYF TGTGCCAGCAGCGCCCGTGGCGGAATTAGCACAGATACGCAGTATTTT
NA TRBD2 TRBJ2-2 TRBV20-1 CSASPGLPSNTGELFF TGCAGTGCTAGCCCGGGACTACCTTCGAACACCGGGGAGCTGTTTTTT
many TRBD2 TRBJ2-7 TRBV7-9 CASSLSGSRYEQYF TGTGCCAGCAGTCTTAGCGGGAGCCGGTACGAGCAGTACTTC
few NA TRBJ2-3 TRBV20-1 CSAGDFPGTDTQYF TGCAGTGCAGGGGACTTCCCCGGGACAGATACGCAGTATTTT
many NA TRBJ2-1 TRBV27 CTSWGWGYNEQFF TGTACTTCTTGGGGTTGGGGCTACAATGAGCAGTTCTTC
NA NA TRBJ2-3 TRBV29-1 CSVEFGTARDTQYF TGCAGCGTTGAATTCGGGACCGCTAGGGATACGCAGTATTTT
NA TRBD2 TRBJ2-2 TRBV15 CATSFQPGLAGNTGELFF TGTGCCACCAGCTTCCAACCCGGACTAGCGGGAAACACCGGGGAGCTGTTTTTT
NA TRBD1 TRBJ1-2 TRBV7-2 CASSQRTSDRPYGYTF TGTGCCAGCAGCCAAAGGACGTCGGACAGGCCCTATGGCTACACCTTC
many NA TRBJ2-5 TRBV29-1 CSVEPVRETQYF TGCAGCGTTGAGCCAGTACGAGAGACCCAGTACTTC
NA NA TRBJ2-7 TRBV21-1 CASNIGTGTYEQYF TGTGCCAGCAATATCGGGACAGGGACCTACGAGCAGTACTTC
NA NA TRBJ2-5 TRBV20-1 CSDLDRSETQYF TGCAGTGACCTAGACAGGTCTGAGACCCAGTACTTC
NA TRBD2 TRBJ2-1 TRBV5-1 CASSLAGVSQREAYNEQFF TGCGCCAGCAGCTTGGCCGGAGTTTCCCAGCGGGAGGCCTACAATGAGCAGTTCTTC
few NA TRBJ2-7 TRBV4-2 CASSQDRGRNYEQYF TGTGCCAGCAGCCAAGATCGGGGCAGAAACTACGAGCAGTACTTC
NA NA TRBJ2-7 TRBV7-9 CASSRLGDGGSYEQYF TGTGCCAGCAGCCGTTTAGGGGACGGGGGTTCCTACGAGCAGTACTTC
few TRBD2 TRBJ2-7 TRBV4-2 CASSQSLAGYYEQYF TGTGCCAGCAGCCAGTCGCTAGCGGGATACTACGAGCAGTACTTC